This T cell receptor beta chain was captured in a study of T cells after somatic rescue of genetic block. Only in-frame clones appear in the TCRdb table, and some are missing; sequencing was by immunoSEQ multiplex PCR. The top ten clones hold roughly 8.5% of a sample with 12,000 or so clones, around four fifths of them seen once. V gave up 3 bases and J gave up 12 bases, with 8 bases separating them. Germline loops: CDR1 MDHEN, CDR2 SYDVKM. The CDR3 length is 10 residues. The chain has TRBV28 and TRBJ1-1, with D unresolved. Sequenced: peripheral blood mononuclear cells (PBMCs). The receptor was derived from a boy aged 5 to 17. For the CDR3, the DNA is TGTGCCAGCAGTTTGGGTGAGACTTTCTTT. Protein product: CASSLGETFF.